The 24 T cell receptor beta chains below were found in one sample sequenced in a study of shared clonotypes between healthy human individuals. Using immunoSEQ multiplex PCR, the repertoire was profiled, and TCRdb retains in-frame clones only, with some absent. The data contain under 750,000 clones, 55% to 75% of them singletons. The specimen was memory CD4+ T cells sorted from blood. Subset of the sample: CD45RA-negative fraction. The receptors shown here come from a woman under 40 in good health.

The chain couples TRBV5-8 to TRBJ2-7; D is possibly TRBD1 (5 bases). CDR3 length: 14 residues. Trimming stripped 3 bases from V and 3 bases from J, with 13 bases between. Germline V gives CDR1 SGHTS, CDR2 YDEGEE. The CDR3: CASSSRGSNYEQYF. The CDR3 DNA sequence: TGTGCCAGCAGCTCTAGGGGTTCGAACTACGAGCAGTACTTC. The whole variable domain, remainder taken from reference TRBV5-8 and TRBJ2-7, is EAGVTQSPTHLIKTRGQQATLRCSPISGHTSVYWYQQALGLGLQFLLWYDEGEERNRGNFPPRFSGRQFPNYSSELNVNALELEDSALYLCASSSRGSNYEQYFGPGTRLTVT.

The J gene is TRBJ2-4, the V gene TRBV10-3, with D tentatively TRBD1 (5 bases). Germline assignment: CDR1 ENHRY and CDR2 SYGVKD. CDR3 size: 13 residues. V lost 3 bases to trimming and J lost 5 bases, with 8 bases between them. The CDR3 is CAISEKGENIQYF. The CDR3 bases are TGTGCCATCAGTGAAAAAGGGGAAAACATTCAGTACTTC.

This chain uses TRBV2 with TRBJ1-1, with D unclear. The CDR3 loop spans 13 amino acids. Germline V CDR1 and CDR2: SNHLY, FYNNEI. V gave up 7 bases and J gave up 3 bases, with 12 bases separating them. Here the CDR3 reads CASMNGFYTEAFF. In DNA, the CDR3 is TGTGCCAGCATGAACGGGTTTTACACTGAAGCTTTCTTT.

The rearrangement links TRBV5-1 to TRBJ2-3; 8 nucleotides agree with TRBD2. Germline V CDR1 and CDR2: SGHRS, YFSETQ. Trimming cost V 3 bases and J 6 bases; bases outside gene matches: 9. This CDR3 comprises 15 residues. CDR3 amino acids: CASSSPGLGVDTQYF. The CDR3 DNA follows: TGCGCCAGCAGCTCACCGGGACTAGGAGTTGATACGCAGTATTTT.

The V and J genes are TRBV7-9 and TRBJ1-1, with a possible D match to TRBD1 (6 bases). This CDR3 is built from 14 residues. Trimming pared 6 bases from V and 7 bases from J, leaving 18 bases between. Germline V gene lookup returns CDR1 SEHNR and CDR2 FQNEAQ (reference sequence). As DNA, the CDR3 is TGTGCCAGCAGTCGGACAGAGGCGCCACTTGAAGCTTTCTTT. This codes for CASSRTEAPLEAFF.

There are many counts of this clone. The chain couples TRBV18 to TRBJ2-4; weak D call: TRBD1 (6 bases). Germline V gene lookup returns CDR1 KGHSH and CDR2 LQKENI. V lost 3 bases and J lost 9, with 12 bases in between. This CDR3 contains 13 residues. The CDR3 loop reads CASSPAGAGIQYF. CDR3 bases: TGTGCCAGCTCACCGGCAGGGGCGGGCATTCAGTACTTC.

The chain employs TRBV7-2 and TRBJ2-7; 8 nucleotides match TRBD2. There are 15 residues in the CDR3. The J segment lost 7 bases and the V segment lost 5 bases, leaving 13 bases of the junction unmatched. CDR1 and CDR2 from the germline V gene are SGHTA and FQGNSA. CDR3 sequence (DNA): TGTGCCAGCAGCCCGGGGGGGACTCGGGGTTTTGAGCAGTACTTC. This encodes CASSPGGTRGFEQYF.

This CDR3 is CASSPPGRVNTEAFF. The CDR3 DNA is TGTGCCAGCTCACCACCGGGCCGGGTGAACACTGAAGCTTTCTTT. The chain is built from TRBV18 and TRBJ1-1; D gene ambiguous. The ends were cut back, 0 bases at V and 0 bases at J, with 8 bases in the middle. Looked up from germline, CDR1 is KGHSH and CDR2 is LQKENI. This CDR3 has 15 amino acids. Looking up the rest from reference TRBV18 and TRBJ1-1 gives the full variable domain: NAGVMQNPRHLVRRRGQEARLRCSPMKGHSHVYWYRQLPEEGLKFMVYLQKENIIDESGMPKERFSAEFPKEGPSILRIQQVVRGDSAAYFCASSPPGRVNTEAFFGQGTRLTVV.

The CDR3 DNA sequence: TGTGCCAGCAGCCCGCGGGGTAGTGATACTAATCAGCCCCAGCATTTT. It is translated as CASSPRGSDTNQPQHF. The V and J genes are TRBV7-2 and TRBJ1-5, with D hard to call. The germline V gene encodes CDR1 SGHTA and CDR2 FQGNSA. V was clipped by 5 bases and J by 4 bases, with 18 bases between them. The CDR3 spans 16 residues. The full variable domain, completed using reference TRBV7-2 and TRBJ1-5, is GAGVSQSPSNKVTEKGKDVELRCDPISGHTALYWYRQSLGQGLEFLIYFQGNSAPDKSGLPSDRFSAERTGGSVSTLTIQRTQQEDSAVYLCASSPRGSDTNQPQHFGDGTRLSIL.

V is TRBV14 and J is TRBJ2-1; tentative D call: TRBD1 (6 bases). Trimming took 3 bases from V and 5 from J, leaving 8 bases between them. This CDR3 is 13 amino acids long. Germline loops: CDR1 SGHDN, CDR2 FVKESK. This CDR3 reads CASSQGANNEQFF. CDR3 coding DNA: TGTGCCAGCAGCCAGGGGGCTAACAATGAGCAGTTCTTC.

The chain recombines TRBV10-3 with TRBJ2-2; D is perhaps TRBD1 or TRBD2 (5 bases each). This CDR3 spans 14 amino acids. V gave up 6 bases and J gave up 3 bases, with 11 bases separating them. Germline V lookup: CDR1 ENHRY, CDR2 SYGVKD. The CDR3 loop reads CAIRGERDTGELFF. Written as DNA, the CDR3 is TGTGCCATCAGGGGGGAGAGAGACACCGGGGAGCTGTTTTTT.

The chain couples TRBV2 to TRBJ1-2; TRBD1 might be the D (6 bases). The germline V and J ends were trimmed by 2 bases and 7 bases, with 11 bases remaining between them. Per germline, CDR1 SNHLY and CDR2 FYNNEI. This CDR3 has 13 residues. The CDR3 here is CASSESGAVGYTF. CDR3 nucleotide sequence: TGTGCCAGCAGTGAATCAGGGGCTGTTGGCTACACCTTC.

J is TRBJ1-5 and V is TRBV7-9; D perhaps matches TRBD1 (6 bases). CDR3 size: 14 residues. Trimming shortened V by 2 bases and J by 3 bases, and 8 bases separated the two germline ends. Germline V CDR1 and CDR2: SEHNR, FQNEAQ (reference sequence). Here the CDR3 DNA reads TGTGCCAGCAGCTTAACAGGGTCCAATCAGCCCCAGCATTTT. Translation: CASSLTGSNQPQHF.

CDR3 sequence reads: CASSPTSGIANTGELFF. The CDR3 DNA reads TGCGCCAGCAGCCCGACTAGCGGGATCGCGAACACCGGGGAGCTGTTTTTT. The chain is built from TRBV5-1 and TRBJ2-2, with 11 bases identical to TRBD2. This CDR3 comprises 17 residues. Germline lookup yields CDR1 SGHRS and CDR2 YFSETQ. V lost 4 bases, J lost 0 bases, and 5 bases stayed unmatched.

This chain links TRBV28 with TRBJ2-5; D possibly corresponds to TRBD1 (6 bases). The V end lost 8 bases, the J end lost 4 bases, and 8 bases lay between the germline ends. The germline V gene encodes CDR1 MDHEN and CDR2 SYDVKM. The CDR3 loop spans 11 amino acids. CDR3 amino acids: CASQTGETQYF. The CDR3 coding sequence is TGTGCCAGCCAGACAGGAGAGACCCAGTACTTC. The full variable domain, in which reference TRBV28 and TRBJ2-5 provide the parts outside the CDR3, is DVKVTQSSRYLVKRTGEKVFLECVQDMDHENMFWYRQDPGLGLRLIYFSYDVKMKEKGDIPEGYSVSREKKERFSLILESASTNQTSMYLCASQTGETQYFGPGTRLLVL.

This clone was seen a single time. Additional DNA sequences in this sample encode the identical CDR3. The J gene is TRBJ2-7, the V gene TRBV6-5; D is unclear. The CDR3 runs 13 residues. The ends were cut back, 8 bases at V and 0 bases at J, with 11 bases in the middle. Germline lookup yields CDR1 MNHEY and CDR2 SVGAGI. The CDR3 region is CASRKPSSYEQYF. DNA of the CDR3: TGTGCCAGCCGAAAACCTAGCTCCTACGAGCAGTACTTC.

The chain uses TRBV7-8 and TRBJ2-7; the match to TRBD2 covers 8 bases. The CDR3 covers 16 residues. V shed 4 bases, J shed 2 bases, and the junction held 10 bases outside the gene matches. Germline lookup yields CDR1 SGHVS and CDR2 FQNEAQ. DNA of the CDR3: TGTGCCAGCAGCTCCCGACGACGGGAGGGGACCTACGAGCAGTACTTC. Translation: CASSSRRREGTYEQYF.

In the case of this clone: Within the sample, other DNA sequences also encode this same CDR3. The CDR3 region has the DNA TGCGCCAGCAGCTTGGACGGGACAGTATACGAGCAGTACTTC. Protein sequence: CASSLDGTVYEQYF. This chain links TRBV5-1 with TRBJ2-7, with 7 bases fitting TRBD1. Trimming took 0 bases from V and 4 from J; bases not matched to a gene: 4. The CDR3 has 14 amino acids. The germline CDR1 and CDR2 sequences are SGHRS and YFSETQ. Full variable domain (outside the CDR3, taken from reference TRBV5-1 and TRBJ2-7): KAGVTQTPRYLIKTRGQQVTLSCSPISGHRSVSWYQQTPGQGLQFLFEYFSETQRNKGNFPGRFSGRQFSNSRSEMNVSTLELGDSALYLCASSLDGTVYEQYFGPGTRLTVT.

V usage is TRBV7-8 and J usage is TRBJ2-1, with 7 bases that match TRBD1. Losses at the gene ends were 5 bases for V and 10 bases for J; bases not matched to a gene: 14. The CDR3 consists of 15 residues. Germline-derived CDR1 and CDR2 are SGHVS and FQNEAQ. As DNA, the CDR3 is TGTGCCAGCAGCCCAGCAAGGGGGCGTGTGATGGAGCAGTTCTTC. Translation gives CASSPARGRVMEQFF.

This clone was seen just once. This chain connects TRBV7-9 to TRBJ2-3; 9 nucleotides match TRBD1. The CDR3 is 16 residues long. CDR1 is SEHNR, CDR2 FQNEAQ, per germline (reference sequence). The ends lost 4 bases at V and 2 bases at J; junction bases unmatched: 7. This CDR3 is CASSSNRGRDTDTQYF. DNA for the CDR3: TGTGCCAGCAGCTCAAACAGGGGGCGCGACACAGATACGCAGTATTTT. Based on the CDR3 plus reference TRBV7-9 and TRBJ2-3, the full variable domain is DTGVSQNPRHKITKRGQNVTFRCDPISEHNRLYWYRQTLGQGPEFLTYFQNEAQLEKSRLLSDRFSAERPKGSFSTLEIQRTEQGDSAMYLCASSSNRGRDTDTQYFGPGTRLTVL.

This rearrangement joins TRBV7-2 to TRBJ2-2, with a possible D match to TRBD2 (5 bases). This CDR3 has 14 amino acids. Germline V CDR1 and CDR2: SGHTA, FQGNSA. The germline V and J ends were trimmed by 2 bases and 7 bases, with 11 bases remaining between them. The CDR3 protein is CASSLFHGGGELFF. In DNA form, the CDR3 reads TGTGCCAGCAGCTTATTCCATGGAGGCGGGGAGCTGTTTTTT.

The V and J genes are TRBV4-2 and TRBJ2-6; TRBD2 aligns across 7 bases. The V gene end was trimmed by 1 base and the J gene end by 0 bases; junction bases not matched to a gene: 3. This CDR3 contains 17 residues. Germline V gene lookup returns CDR1 LGHNA and CDR2 YNFKEQ. The CDR3 DNA follows: TGTGCCAGCAGCCAAGGGGAGGGGTACTCTGGGGCCAACGTCCTGACTTTC. Translation: CASSQGEGYSGANVLTF.

There are a few counts of this clone. Other DNA sequences in this specimen translate into the identical CDR3. The chain is built from TRBV18 and TRBJ2-3, with 7 nucleotides matching TRBD1. Germline loops: CDR1 KGHSH, CDR2 LQKENI. Unmatched junction bases numbered 1, after V lost 3 bases and J lost 1 base. This CDR3 region has 14 residues. This CDR3 reads CASSPTGGTDTQYF. CDR3 DNA: TGTGCCAGCTCACCCACAGGGGGCACAGATACGCAGTATTTT.

V is TRBV5-1 and J is TRBJ2-2; 7 bases are a match to TRBD1. Losses at the gene ends were 3 bases for V and 11 bases for J; bases not matched to a gene: 10. Germline V CDR1 and CDR2: SGHRS, YFSETQ. The CDR3 is 14 amino acids. The CDR3 loop is CASSWDSSSFELFF. CDR3 DNA: TGCGCCAGCAGCTGGGACAGTTCATCTTTTGAGCTGTTTTTT.